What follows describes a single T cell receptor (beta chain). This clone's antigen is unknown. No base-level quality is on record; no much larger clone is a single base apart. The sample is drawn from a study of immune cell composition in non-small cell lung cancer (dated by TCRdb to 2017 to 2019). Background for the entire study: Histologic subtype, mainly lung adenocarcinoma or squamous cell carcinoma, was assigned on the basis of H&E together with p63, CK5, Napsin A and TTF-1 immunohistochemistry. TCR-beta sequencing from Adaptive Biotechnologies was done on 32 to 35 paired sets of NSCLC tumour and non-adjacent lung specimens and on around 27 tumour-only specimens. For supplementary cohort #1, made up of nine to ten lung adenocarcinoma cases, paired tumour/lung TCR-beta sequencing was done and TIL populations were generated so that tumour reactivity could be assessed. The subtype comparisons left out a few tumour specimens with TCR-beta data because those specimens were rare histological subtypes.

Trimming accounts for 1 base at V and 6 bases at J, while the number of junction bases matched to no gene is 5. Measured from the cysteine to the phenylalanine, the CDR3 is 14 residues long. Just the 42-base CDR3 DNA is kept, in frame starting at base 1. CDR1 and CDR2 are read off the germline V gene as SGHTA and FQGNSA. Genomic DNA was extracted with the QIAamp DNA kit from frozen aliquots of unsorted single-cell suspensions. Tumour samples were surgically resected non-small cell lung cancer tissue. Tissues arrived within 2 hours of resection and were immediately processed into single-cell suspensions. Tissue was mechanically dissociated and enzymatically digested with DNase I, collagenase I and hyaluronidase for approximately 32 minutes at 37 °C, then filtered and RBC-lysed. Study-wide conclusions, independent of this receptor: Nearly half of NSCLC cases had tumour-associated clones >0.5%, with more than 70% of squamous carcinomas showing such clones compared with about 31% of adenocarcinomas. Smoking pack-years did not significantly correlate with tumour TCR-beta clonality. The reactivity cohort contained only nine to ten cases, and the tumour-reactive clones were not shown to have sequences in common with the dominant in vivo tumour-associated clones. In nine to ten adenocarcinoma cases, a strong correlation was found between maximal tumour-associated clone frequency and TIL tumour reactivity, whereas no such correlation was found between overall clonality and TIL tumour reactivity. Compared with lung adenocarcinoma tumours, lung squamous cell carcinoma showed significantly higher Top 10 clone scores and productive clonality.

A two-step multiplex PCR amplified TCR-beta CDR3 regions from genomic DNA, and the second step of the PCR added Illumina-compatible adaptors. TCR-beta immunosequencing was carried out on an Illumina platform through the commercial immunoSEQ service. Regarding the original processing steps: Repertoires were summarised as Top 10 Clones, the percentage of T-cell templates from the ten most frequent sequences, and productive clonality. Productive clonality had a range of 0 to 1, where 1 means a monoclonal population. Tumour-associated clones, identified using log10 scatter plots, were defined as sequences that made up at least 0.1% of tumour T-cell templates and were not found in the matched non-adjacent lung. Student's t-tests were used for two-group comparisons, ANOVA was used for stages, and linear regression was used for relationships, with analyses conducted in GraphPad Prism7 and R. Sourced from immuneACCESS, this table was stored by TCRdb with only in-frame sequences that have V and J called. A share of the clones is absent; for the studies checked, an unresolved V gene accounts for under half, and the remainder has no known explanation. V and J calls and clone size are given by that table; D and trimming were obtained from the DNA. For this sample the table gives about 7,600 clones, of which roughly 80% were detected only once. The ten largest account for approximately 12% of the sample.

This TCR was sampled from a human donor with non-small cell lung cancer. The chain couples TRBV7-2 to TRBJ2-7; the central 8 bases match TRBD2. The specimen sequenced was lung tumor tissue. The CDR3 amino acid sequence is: CASSLGSGVREQYF. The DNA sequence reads TGTGCCAGCAGCTTAGGTAGCGGGGTTCGCGAGCAGTACTTC.